The clone carrying this T cell receptor (beta chain) came up a few times. Its antigen is currently unknown. The PCR was carried out with 60 Vbeta primers and 13 Jbeta primers. Generated by immunoSEQ multiplex PCR, the TCRdb table keeps only in-frame clones and is missing some. This sample has about 84,000 clones, with roughly 64% found just once. This entry belongs to a study of cytomegalovirus exposure and HLA in healthy donors. General observations from the study: Segments of the TCR beta V type were, in most cases, productive about 87% or about 30% of the time in an earlier analysis. Analyses of presence and absence presupposed an approximately uniform sequencing depth across donors.

The donors (healthy individuals) were bone marrow donors. This clonotype originated in a woman aged 40 to 49 in good health and CMV-seropositive. Sequenced: PBMCs.

CDR3 nucleotides: TGTGCCAGCAATTGGGCCGGGGATGAGCAGTTCTTC. Translation: CASNWAGDEQFF. The chain recombines TRBV6-1 with TRBJ2-1; D might be TRBD2 (5 bases). CDR3 size: 12 residues. Trimming took 7 bases from V and 8 from J, leaving 12 bases between them. Germline CDR1 is MNHNS and CDR2 is SASEGT.